The clone carrying this TCR beta chain was observed many times. Its antigen is unknown. The data were taken from a study of CD8+CD57+ T cells in acquired aplastic anemia. Study in general: DNA from sorted CD4+ and CD8+ cells averaged 3.2 ug. On average, healthy donors gave 9.5 million to 14 million reads for CD4+ cells.

Study-level results: Some 30 shared CD8+ CDR3s appeared highly expressed within patients' immunodominant clones. Between patients and controls, CD8+ Simpson's diversity did not vary significantly.

CDR1 SEHNR and CDR2 FQNEAQ come from the germline V gene (reference sequence). V was clipped by 6 bases and J by 5 bases; unmatched bases: 7. The CDR3 consists of 16 residues. Genomic DNA templated the TCR beta VDJ and CDR3 profiling. TCRdb independently ran MiXCR on the reads; one entry per CDR3 protein. In the table there are 100,000 to 150,000 distinct CDR3 sequences, around 41% of which are singletons. Sequencing used sorted CD4+, CD8+, or CD8+CD57+ T cells (not recorded which) from PBMCs. This receptor was identified in a human donor in good health, serving as a control. The V gene is TRBV7-9, the J gene TRBJ2-1; 13 bases agree with TRBD2. The CDR3 sequence is CASRSTSGGAHNEQFF. For the CDR3, the DNA is TGTGCCAGCAGGTCAACTAGCGGGGGGGCCCACAATGAGCAGTTCTTC. The full variable domain, its missing parts supplied by reference TRBV7-9 and TRBJ2-1, is DTGVSQNPRHKITKRGQNVTFRCDPISEHNRLYWYRQTLGQGPEFLTYFQNEAQLEKSRLLSDRFSAERPKGSFSTLEIQRTEQGDSAMYLCASRSTSGGAHNEQFFGPGTRLTVL.